Listed here is a single T cell receptor beta chain. Tens of thousands of genome equivalents of blood DNA were amplified for TRB. TRB rearrangements were amplified by touch-down multiplex PCR with mixed TRB-A/B primers. Using the multiplex PCR reads, TCRdb records one entry per CDR3 protein without DNA. Reported are nearly 4,500 distinct CDR3 sequences; the ten largest clones contain roughly 15%. The CDR3 loop spans 14 amino acids. The germline gives CDR1 GTSNPN, CDR2 SVGIG (reference sequence). The sample belongs to a study of T cell clusters in autoimmune cytopenias. Study context: TRB sequencing had a median approximately 52,000 reads and 2,000 to 2,500 distinct clonotypes per sample.

The gene calls are TRBV30 and TRBJ2-1. The receptor's source is a human donor with an autoimmune cytopenia or autoimmune hepatitis (not recorded which). The sequenced sample consisted of peripheral blood. The CDR3 here is CAWGERTDYNEQFF.